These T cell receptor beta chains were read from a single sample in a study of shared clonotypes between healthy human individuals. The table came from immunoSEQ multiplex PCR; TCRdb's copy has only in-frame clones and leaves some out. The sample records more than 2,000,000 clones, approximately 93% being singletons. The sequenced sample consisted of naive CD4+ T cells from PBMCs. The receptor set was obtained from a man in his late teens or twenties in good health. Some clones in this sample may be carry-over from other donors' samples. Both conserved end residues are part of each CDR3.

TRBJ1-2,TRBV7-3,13,CASSVGQGYGYTF
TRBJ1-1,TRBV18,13,CASSPRRNTEAFF
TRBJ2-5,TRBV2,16,CASRIQGSGVQETQYF
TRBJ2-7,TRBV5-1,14,CASSRGTDSYEQYF
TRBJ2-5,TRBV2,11,CASTRRETQYF
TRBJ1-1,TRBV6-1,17,CASSEEGSDRVVTEAFF
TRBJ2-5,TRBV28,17,CASAVPAGGPRKETQYF
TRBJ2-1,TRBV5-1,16,CASRETGPRSYNEQFF
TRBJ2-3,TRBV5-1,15,CASSFRTSGSDTQYF
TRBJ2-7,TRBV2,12,CASSPKGYEQYF
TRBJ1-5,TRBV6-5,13,CASSWGRDQPQHF
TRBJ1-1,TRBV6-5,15,CASSYSGRADTEAFF
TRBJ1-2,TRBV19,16,CASSPILGPWDYGYTF
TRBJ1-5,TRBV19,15,CASSGWAGNNQPQHF
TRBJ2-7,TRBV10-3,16,CAIRGSRSGRHYEQYF
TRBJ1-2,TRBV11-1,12,CASSLDAYGYTF
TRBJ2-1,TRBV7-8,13,CASSLVGGGEQFF